Below, one TCR beta chain is given with its context. Its antigen remains unidentified. These data come from a study of identical twins. Study-level points and caveats: While abundant cord blood beta clonotypes carried fewer insertions, memory repertoires showed no such pattern. Less excess twin sharing appeared in beta out-of-frame sequences.

Addition of a universal primer site occurred through template switching, and cDNA carried unique molecular identifiers. TCRdb itself ran the 5' RACE reads through MiXCR, one entry per CDR3 protein. The table lists 750,000 to 950,000 distinct CDR3 sequences, 10% to 15% of them singletons. The data were also submitted as part of a second study, on yellow fever vaccine responses in identical twins. That publication notes: A vaccine T cell response that seemed partly convergent and partly personalized was reported in twins.

The material sequenced was PBMCs. The sequence came from a woman aged 18-29 years in good health.

CDR3 loop: CATRGSGGELFF. The CDR3 DNA reads TGTGCCACCAGGGGTTCGGGCGGGGAGCTGTTTTTT. This rearrangement joins TRBV24-1 to TRBJ2-2; D is uncertain. The CDR3 is 12 amino acids. V shed 7 bases and J shed 7 bases, with 9 bases lying between them. The germline gives CDR1 KGHDR, CDR2 SFDVKD.